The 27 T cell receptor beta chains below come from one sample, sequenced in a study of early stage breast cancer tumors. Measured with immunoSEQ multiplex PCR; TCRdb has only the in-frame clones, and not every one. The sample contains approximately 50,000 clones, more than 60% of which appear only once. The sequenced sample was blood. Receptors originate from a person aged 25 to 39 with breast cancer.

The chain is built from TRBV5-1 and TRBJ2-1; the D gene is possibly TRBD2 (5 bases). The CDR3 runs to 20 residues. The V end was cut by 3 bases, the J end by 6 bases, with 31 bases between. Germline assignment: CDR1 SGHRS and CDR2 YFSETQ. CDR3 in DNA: TGCGCCAGCAGCTCCCGGGTAAAAAGGGCACTAGACCTCGAGACCAATGAGCAGTTCTTC. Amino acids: CASSSRVKRALDLETNEQFF.

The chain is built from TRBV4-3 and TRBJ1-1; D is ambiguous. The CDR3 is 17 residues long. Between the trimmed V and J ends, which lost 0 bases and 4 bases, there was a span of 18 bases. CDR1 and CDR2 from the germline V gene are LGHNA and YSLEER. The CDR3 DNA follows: TGCGCCAGCAGCCAAGATCCCTACCGAGTAAGTAGCACTGAAGCTTTCTTT. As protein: CASSQDPYRVSSTEAFF.

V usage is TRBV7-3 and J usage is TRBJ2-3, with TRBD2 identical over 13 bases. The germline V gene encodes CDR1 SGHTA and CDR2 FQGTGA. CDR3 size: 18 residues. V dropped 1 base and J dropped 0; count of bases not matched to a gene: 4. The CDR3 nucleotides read TGTGCCAGCAGCTTAAGAGGGACTAGCGGGACTAGCACAGATACGCAGTATTTT. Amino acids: CASSLRGTSGTSTDTQYF.

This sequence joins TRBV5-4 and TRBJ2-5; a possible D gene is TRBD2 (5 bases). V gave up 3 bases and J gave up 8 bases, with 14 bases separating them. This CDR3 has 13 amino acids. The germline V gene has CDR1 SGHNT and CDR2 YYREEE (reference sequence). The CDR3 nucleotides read TGTGCCAGCAGCTCGACCACGGGGTATACCCAGTACTTC. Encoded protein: CASSSTTGYTQYF.

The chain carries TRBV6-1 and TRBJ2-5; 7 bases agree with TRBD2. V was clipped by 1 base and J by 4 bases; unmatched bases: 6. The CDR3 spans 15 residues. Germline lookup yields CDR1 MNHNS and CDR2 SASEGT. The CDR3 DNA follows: TGTGCCAGCAGTGAAGGTGGCGGGAGTGGAGAGACCCAGTACTTC. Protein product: CASSEGGGSGETQYF.

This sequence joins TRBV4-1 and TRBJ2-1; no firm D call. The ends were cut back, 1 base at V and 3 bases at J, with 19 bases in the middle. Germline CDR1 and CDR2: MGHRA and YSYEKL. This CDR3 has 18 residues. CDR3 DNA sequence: TGCGCCAGCAGCCAAGTAGACATGGGGTTCTCGATCTACAATGAGCAGTTCTTC. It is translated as CASSQVDMGFSIYNEQFF.

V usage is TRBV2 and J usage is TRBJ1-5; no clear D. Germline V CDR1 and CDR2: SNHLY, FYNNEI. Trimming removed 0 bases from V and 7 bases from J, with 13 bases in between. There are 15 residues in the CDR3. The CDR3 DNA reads TGTGCCAGCAGTGAAGCTAAGACCTGGGGACAGCCCCAGCATTTT. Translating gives CASSEAKTWGQPQHF.

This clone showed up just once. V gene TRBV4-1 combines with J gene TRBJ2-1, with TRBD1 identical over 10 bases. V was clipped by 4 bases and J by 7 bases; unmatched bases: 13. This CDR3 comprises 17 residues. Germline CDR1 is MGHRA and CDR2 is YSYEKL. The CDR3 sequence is CASSPGRGQGRENEQFF. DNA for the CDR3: TGCGCCAGCAGCCCAGGTCGGGGACAGGGGAGGGAGAATGAGCAGTTCTTC.

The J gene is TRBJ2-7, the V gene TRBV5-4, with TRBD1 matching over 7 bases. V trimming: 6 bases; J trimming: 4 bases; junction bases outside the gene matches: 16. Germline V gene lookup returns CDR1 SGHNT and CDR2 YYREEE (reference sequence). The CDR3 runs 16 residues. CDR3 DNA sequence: TGTGCCAGCACCCGTTCTGGGGGCAGGGGGTGGTACGAGCAGTACTTC. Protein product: CASTRSGGRGWYEQYF.

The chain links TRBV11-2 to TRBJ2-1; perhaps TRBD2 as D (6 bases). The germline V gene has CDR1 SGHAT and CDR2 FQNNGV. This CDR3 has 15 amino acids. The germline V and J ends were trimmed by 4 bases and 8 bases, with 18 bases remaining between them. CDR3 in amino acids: CASSSLAARGDEQFF. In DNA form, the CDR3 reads TGTGCCAGCAGCTCTTTAGCGGCCCGAGGGGATGAGCAGTTCTTC.

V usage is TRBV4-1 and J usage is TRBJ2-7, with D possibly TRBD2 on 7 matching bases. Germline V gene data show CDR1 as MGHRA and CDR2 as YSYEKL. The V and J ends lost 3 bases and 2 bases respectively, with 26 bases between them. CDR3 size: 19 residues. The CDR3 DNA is TGCGCCAGCAGCCAGGATTGGCCGATAGTAGGGGGGGCAGCCTACGAGCAGTACTTC. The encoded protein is CASSQDWPIVGGAAYEQYF.

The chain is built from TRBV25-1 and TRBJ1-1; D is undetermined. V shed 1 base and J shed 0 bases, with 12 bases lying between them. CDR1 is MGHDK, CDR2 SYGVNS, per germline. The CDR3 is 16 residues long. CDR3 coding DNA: TGTGCCAGCAGTGAATGGGGAAAGGCCCTGAACACTGAAGCTTTCTTT. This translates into CASSEWGKALNTEAFF. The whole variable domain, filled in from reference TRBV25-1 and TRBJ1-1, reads EADIYQTPRYLVIGTGKKITLECSQTMGHDKMYWYQQDPGMELHLIHYSYGVNSTEKGDLSSESTVSRIRTEHFPLTLESARPSHTSQYLCASSEWGKALNTEAFFGQGTRLTVV.

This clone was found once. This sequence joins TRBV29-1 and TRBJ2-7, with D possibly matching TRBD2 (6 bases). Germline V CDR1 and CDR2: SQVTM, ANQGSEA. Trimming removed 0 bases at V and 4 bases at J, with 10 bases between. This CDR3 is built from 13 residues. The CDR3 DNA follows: TGCAGCGTTGAAGATTTGGAGGGGTACGAGCAGTACTTC. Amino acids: CSVEDLEGYEQYF.

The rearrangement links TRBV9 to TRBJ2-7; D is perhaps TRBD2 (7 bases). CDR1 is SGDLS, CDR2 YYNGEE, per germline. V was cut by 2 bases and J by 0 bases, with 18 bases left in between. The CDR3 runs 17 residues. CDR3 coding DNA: TGTGCCAGCAGCGTGTCGACTGGGGGGGCCGGCTCCTACGAGCAGTACTTC. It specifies CASSVSTGGAGSYEQYF.

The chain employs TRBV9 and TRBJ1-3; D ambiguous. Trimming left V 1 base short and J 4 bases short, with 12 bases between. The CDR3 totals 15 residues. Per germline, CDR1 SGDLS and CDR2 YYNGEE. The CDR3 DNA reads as TGTGCCAGCAGCGTATGGGGAGGCGGGGGAAACACCATATATTTT. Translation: CASSVWGGGGNTIYF.

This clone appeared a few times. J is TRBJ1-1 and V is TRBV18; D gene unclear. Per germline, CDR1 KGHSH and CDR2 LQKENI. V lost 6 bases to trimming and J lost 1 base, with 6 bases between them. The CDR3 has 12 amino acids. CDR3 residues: CASSSGNTEAFF. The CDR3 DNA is TGTGCCAGCTCTTCGGGGAACACTGAAGCTTTCTTT.

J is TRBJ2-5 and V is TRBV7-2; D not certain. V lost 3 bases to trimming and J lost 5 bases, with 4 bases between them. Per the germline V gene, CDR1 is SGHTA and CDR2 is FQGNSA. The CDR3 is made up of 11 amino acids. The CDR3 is CASSFLETQYF. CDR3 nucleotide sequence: TGTGCCAGCAGCTTTTTGGAGACCCAGTACTTC.

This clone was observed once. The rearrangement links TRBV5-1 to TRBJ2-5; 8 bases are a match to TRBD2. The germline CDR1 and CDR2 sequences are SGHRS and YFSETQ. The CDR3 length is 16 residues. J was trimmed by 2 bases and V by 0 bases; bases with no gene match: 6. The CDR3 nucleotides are TGCGCCAGCAGCTTGGGTGGTAGCGGGACTCAAGAGACCCAGTACTTC. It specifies CASSLGGSGTQETQYF.

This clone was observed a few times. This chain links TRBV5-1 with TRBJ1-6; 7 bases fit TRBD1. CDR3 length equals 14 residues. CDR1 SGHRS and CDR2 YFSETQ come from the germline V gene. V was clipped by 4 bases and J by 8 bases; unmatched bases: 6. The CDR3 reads CASSEGQLDSPLHF. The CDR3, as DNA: TGCGCCAGCAGCGAGGGACAGCTGGATTCACCCCTCCACTTT. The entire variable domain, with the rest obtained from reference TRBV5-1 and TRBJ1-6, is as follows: KAGVTQTPRYLIKTRGQQVTLSCSPISGHRSVSWYQQTPGQGLQFLFEYFSETQRNKGNFPGRFSGRQFSNSRSEMNVSTLELGDSALYLCASSEGQLDSPLHFGNGTRLTVT.

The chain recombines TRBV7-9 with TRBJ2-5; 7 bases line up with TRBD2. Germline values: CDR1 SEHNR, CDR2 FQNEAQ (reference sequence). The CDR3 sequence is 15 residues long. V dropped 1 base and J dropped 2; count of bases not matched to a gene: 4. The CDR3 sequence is CASSLVASGQETQYF. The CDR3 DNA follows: TGTGCCAGCAGCTTAGTGGCTAGCGGACAAGAGACCCAGTACTTC.

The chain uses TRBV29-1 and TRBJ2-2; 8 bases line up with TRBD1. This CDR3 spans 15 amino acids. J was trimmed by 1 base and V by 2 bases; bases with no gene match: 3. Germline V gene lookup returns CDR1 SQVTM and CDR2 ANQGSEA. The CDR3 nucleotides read TGCAGCGTTGAACGGACAGGGCGGAACACCGGGGAGCTGTTTTTT. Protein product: CSVERTGRNTGELFF.

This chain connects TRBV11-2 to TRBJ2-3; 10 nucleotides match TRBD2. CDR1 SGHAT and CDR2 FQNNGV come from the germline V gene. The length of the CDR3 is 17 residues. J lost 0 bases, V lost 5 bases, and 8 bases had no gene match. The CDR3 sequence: CASSVHLAGASTDTQYF. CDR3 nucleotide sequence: TGTGCCAGCAGCGTCCACCTAGCGGGAGCGAGCACAGATACGCAGTATTTT.

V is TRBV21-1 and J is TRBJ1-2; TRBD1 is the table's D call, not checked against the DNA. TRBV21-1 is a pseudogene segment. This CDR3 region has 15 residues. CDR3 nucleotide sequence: TGTGCCAGCAGCAAATCTGACAGGATTAACTATGGCTACACCTTC. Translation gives CASSKSDRINYGYTF.

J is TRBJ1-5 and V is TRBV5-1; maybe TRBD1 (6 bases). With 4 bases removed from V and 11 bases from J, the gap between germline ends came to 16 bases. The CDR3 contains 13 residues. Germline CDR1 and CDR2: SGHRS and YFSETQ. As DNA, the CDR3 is TGCGCCAGCAGCGCCGAAGGGGGGGAAGCCCAGCATTTT. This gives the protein CASSAEGGEAQHF.

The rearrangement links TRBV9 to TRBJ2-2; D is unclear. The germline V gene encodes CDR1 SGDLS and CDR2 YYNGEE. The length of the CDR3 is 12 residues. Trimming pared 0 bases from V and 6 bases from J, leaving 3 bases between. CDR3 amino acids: CASSVEPGELFF. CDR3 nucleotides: TGTGCCAGCAGCGTAGAGCCCGGGGAGCTGTTTTTT.

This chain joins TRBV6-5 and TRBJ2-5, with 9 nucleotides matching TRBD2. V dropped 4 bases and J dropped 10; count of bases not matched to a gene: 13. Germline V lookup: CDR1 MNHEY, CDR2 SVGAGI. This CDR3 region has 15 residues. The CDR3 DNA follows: TGTGCCAGCAGTTTGACCATCTCCGCGGGGGGGATCCAGTACTTC. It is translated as CASSLTISAGGIQYF.

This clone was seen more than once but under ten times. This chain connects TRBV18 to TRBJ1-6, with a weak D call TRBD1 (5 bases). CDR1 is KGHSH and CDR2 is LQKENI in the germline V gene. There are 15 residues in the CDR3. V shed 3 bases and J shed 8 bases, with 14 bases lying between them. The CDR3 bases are TGTGCCAGCTCACCGTTGGCGGGGGAAGATTCACCCCTCCACTTT. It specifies CASSPLAGEDSPLHF. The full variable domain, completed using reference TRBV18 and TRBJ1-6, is NAGVMQNPRHLVRRRGQEARLRCSPMKGHSHVYWYRQLPEEGLKFMVYLQKENIIDESGMPKERFSAEFPKEGPSILRIQQVVRGDSAAYFCASSPLAGEDSPLHFGNGTRLTVT.